The 20 T cell receptor beta chains below all came from one sample that was sequenced in a study of blood T cell repertoires in COVID-19. Generated by immunoSEQ multiplex PCR, the TCRdb table keeps only in-frame clones and is missing some. In the table there are about 35,000 clones, around 87% of which are singletons. Sequenced material: peripheral blood. These receptors were taken from a human donor in a cohort sampled during active COVID-19.

The V gene is TRBV9, the J gene TRBJ2-2; TRBD2 agrees at 8 bases. Looked up from germline, CDR1 is SGDLS and CDR2 is YYNGEE. The junction had 11 bases not matched to a gene; V was cut back by 6 bases and J by 1 base. The CDR3 has 17 residues. CDR3 protein: CASTASGGGKNTGELFF. The CDR3, as DNA: TGTGCCAGCACCGCTTCCGGCGGGGGGAAGAACACCGGGGAGCTGTTTTTT. Together with reference TRBV9 and TRBJ2-2, the CDR3 gives the full variable domain: DSGVTQTPKHLITATGQRVTLRCSPRSGDLSVYWYQQSLDQGLQFLIQYYNGEERAKGNILERFSAQQFPDLHSELNLSSLELGDSALYFCASTASGGGKNTGELFFGEGSRLTVL.

The chain links TRBV28 to TRBJ2-7; D unclear. The ends were cut back, 6 bases at V and 6 bases at J, with 12 bases in the middle. This CDR3 has 12 amino acids. CDR1 and CDR2 (germline): MDHEN, SYDVKM. The CDR3 is CASSPVGIEQYF. The CDR3 region has the DNA TGTGCCAGCAGCCCTGTCGGTATCGAGCAGTACTTC.

The chain joins TRBV29-1 to TRBJ2-6; D gene ambiguous. V shed 6 bases and J shed 1 base, with 13 bases lying between them. CDR1 and CDR2 from the germline V gene are SQVTM and ANQGSEA. The CDR3 length is 15 residues. The CDR3, as DNA: TGCAGCGTCGCCCCAGGAACGTCTGGGGCCAACGTCCTGACTTTC. Its translation: CSVAPGTSGANVLTF.

The chain combines TRBV11-3 with TRBJ1-2; TRBD1 agrees at 8 bases. The CDR3 runs to 13 residues. CDR1 and CDR2 (germline): SGHNT, YENEEA. The J segment lost 8 bases and the V segment lost 4 bases, leaving 6 bases of the junction unmatched. In DNA form, the CDR3 reads TGTGCCAGCAGCTCTTCCGACAGGGGAGGCTACACCTTC. Encoded protein: CASSSSDRGGYTF.

The rearrangement links TRBV5-4 to TRBJ1-1; the D is unclear. The V and J ends lost 0 bases and 2 bases respectively, with 8 bases between them. CDR1 is SGHNT and CDR2 is YYREEE in the germline V gene (reference sequence). The CDR3 is 14 residues long. The DNA for the CDR3 is TGTGCCAGCAGCTTGGCCTCAGGAAACACTGAAGCTTTCTTT. This sequence encodes CASSLASGNTEAFF.

J is TRBJ1-4 and V is TRBV6-5; tentatively, D is TRBD1 (6 bases). Germline values: CDR1 MNHEY, CDR2 SVGAGI. The CDR3 has 16 residues. The V end lost 1 base, the J end lost 8 bases, and 17 bases lay between the germline ends. In nucleotides, the CDR3 is TGTGCCAGCAGTTACTTAACAGGGAAGAGGGGGGAAAAACTGTTTTTT. It codes for CASSYLTGKRGEKLFF.

The V gene is TRBV28, the J gene TRBJ1-2; possibly TRBD1 for D (5 bases). CDR3 length: 13 amino acids. Germline values: CDR1 MDHEN, CDR2 SYDVKM. V lost 6 bases and J 6 bases, leaving 14 bases between the germline ends. CDR3 DNA: TGTGCCAGCAGAAGCCCAGGGTATCATGGCTACACCTTC. Its protein product is CASRSPGYHGYTF.

The chain is built from TRBV7-3 and TRBJ1-2, with 7 nucleotides matching TRBD1. Germline V gene data show CDR1 as SGHTA and CDR2 as FQGTGA. This CDR3 region has 16 residues. V lost 0 bases to trimming and J lost 3 bases; unmatched junction nucleotides: 7. The CDR3 region is CASSLTTTGEDYGYTF. The DNA for the CDR3 is TGTGCCAGCAGCTTAACGACCACAGGGGAAGACTATGGCTACACCTTC.

The chain employs TRBV11-2 and TRBJ2-4; 7 nucleotides align to TRBD1. The CDR3 covers 19 residues. J lost 0 bases, V lost 5 bases, and 16 bases had no gene match. Looked up from germline, CDR1 is SGHAT and CDR2 is FQNNGV. The DNA for the CDR3 is TGTGCCAGCAGCCCCCTCTTCGGGACAGCCAAACTAGCCAAAAACATTCAGTACTTC. Residues: CASSPLFGTAKLAKNIQYF.

This chain connects TRBV29-1 to TRBJ2-7, with 13 nucleotides matching TRBD2. The germline V gene encodes CDR1 SQVTM and CDR2 ANQGSEA. V trimming: 3 bases; J trimming: 2 bases; junction bases outside the gene matches: 7. The CDR3 contains 16 residues. The CDR3 sequence is CSVDEKTSGGPYEQYF. The CDR3 nucleotides are TGCAGCGTTGATGAAAAGACTAGCGGGGGGCCCTACGAGCAGTACTTC.

The CDR3 loop reads CASSLGGAGTDTQYF. Written as DNA, the CDR3 is TGTGCCAGCAGCTTGGGAGGCGCGGGCACAGATACGCAGTATTTT. The chain is built from TRBV5-4 and TRBJ2-3, with D uncertain. The length of the CDR3 is 15 residues. CDR1 and CDR2 (germline): SGHNT, YYREEE (reference sequence). The V gene lost 0 bases and the J gene lost 1 base, with 9 bases spanning the gap. The entire variable domain, with the rest obtained from reference TRBV5-4 and TRBJ2-3, is as follows: ETGVTQSPTHLIKTRGQQVTLRCSSQSGHNTVSWYQQALGQGPQFIFQYYREEENGRGNFPPRFSGLQFPNYSSELNVNALELDDSALYLCASSLGGAGTDTQYFGPGTRLTVL.

This chain joins TRBV6-5 and TRBJ1-5, with D possibly matching TRBD1 (6 bases). V was cut by 3 bases and J by 4 bases, with 13 bases left in between. Germline CDR1 and CDR2: MNHEY and SVGAGI. The CDR3 runs 15 residues. The CDR3 DNA reads as TGTGCCAGCAGTTATGCAGGACAGATAAATCAGCCCCAGCATTTT. Protein product: CASSYAGQINQPQHF.

The rearrangement links TRBV27 to TRBJ1-5; tentatively, D is TRBD1 (6 bases). V lost 3 bases to trimming and J lost 4 bases, with 10 bases between them. Germline V gives CDR1 MNHEY, CDR2 SMNVEV (reference sequence). The CDR3 extends over 14 amino acids. DNA for the CDR3: TGTGCCAGCAGTTTGGGCAGGGGAAATCAGCCCCAGCATTTT. It yields the protein CASSLGRGNQPQHF.

The sample holds one count of this clone. CDR3 nucleotide sequence: TGTGCCAGCAGCCAGCCGGGACAGGGTGATGAAAAACTGTTTTTT. The encoded protein is CASSQPGQGDEKLFF. This sequence joins TRBV3-1 (or the pseudogene TRBV3-2) and TRBJ1-4; 9 bases align to TRBD1. The CDR3 consists of 15 residues. Germline lookup yields CDR1 LGHDT and CDR2 YNNKEL (reference sequence). V gave up 3 bases and J gave up 6 bases; unmatched junction bases: 5.

The chain carries TRBV18 and TRBJ2-1; D might be TRBD2 (6 bases). The CDR3 length is 13 residues. Germline values: CDR1 KGHSH, CDR2 LQKENI. Trimming took off 2 bases at V and 4 bases at J, with 6 bases between the two ends. For the CDR3, the DNA is TGTGCCAGCTCACCAGGGGGGTACAATGAGCAGTTCTTC. Its translation: CASSPGGYNEQFF.

This chain connects TRBV7-2 to TRBJ2-2; unclear D gene. The CDR3 runs to 14 residues. Germline CDR1 is SGHTA and CDR2 is FQGNSA. V was trimmed by 2 bases and J by 4 bases, leaving 8 bases between them. CDR3 in DNA: TGTGCCAGCAGCTTACAAGCGAGCACCGGGGAGCTGTTTTTT. Residues: CASSLQASTGELFF.

V is TRBV7-3 and J is TRBJ2-5, with 9 nucleotides matching TRBD1. The trim removed 5 bases at V and 3 bases at J, leaving 1 base unmatched. Germline V gives CDR1 SGHTA, CDR2 FQGTGA. This CDR3 comprises 13 residues. DNA of the CDR3: TGTGCCAGCAGCCGACAGGGGGAAGAGACCCAGTACTTC. Translated, it gives CASSRQGEETQYF.

The chain has TRBV7-2 and TRBJ2-3; tentative D call: TRBD2 (7 bases). The CDR3 sequence is 15 residues long. In germline, CDR1 is SGHTA, CDR2 FQGNSA. V lost 0 bases, J lost 5 bases, and 12 bases lay in between. The CDR3 coding sequence is TGTGCCAGCAGCTTAGCGGGGGGGCGGGGAGATACGCAGTATTTT. Translation: CASSLAGGRGDTQYF.

The chain carries TRBV7-2 and TRBJ2-5; D unresolved. Between the trimmed V and J ends, which lost 2 bases and 5 bases, there was a span of 12 bases. Looked up from germline, CDR1 is SGHTA and CDR2 is FQGNSA. The CDR3 consists of 14 residues. CDR3 nucleotides: TGTGCCAGCAGCTTAACCCCTAGTAGGGAGACCCAGTACTTC. Amino acids: CASSLTPSRETQYF.

The J gene is TRBJ1-1, the V gene TRBV27; the match to TRBD1 covers 7 bases. Germline assignment: CDR1 MNHEY and CDR2 SMNVEV (reference sequence). V dropped 5 bases and J dropped 5; count of bases not matched to a gene: 11. The CDR3 has 15 amino acids. The CDR3 nucleotides are TGTGCCAGCAGTCTCGACAGGGTGGGATATACTGAAGCTTTCTTT. Amino acids: CASSLDRVGYTEAFF.